The clone carrying this T cell receptor beta chain was counted between two and nine times. The antigen is not known. The record originates from a study of cytomegalovirus exposure and HLA in healthy donors. The assay was immunoSEQ multiplex PCR, and TCRdb's table has in-frame clones only and misses some. The sample contains some 140,000 clones, about 86% of which appear only once. Study-level results: A few chains tied to CMV proved CMV antigen-specific in vitro. Listed as cytomegalovirus-associated were 150 to 200 TCR beta chains. Rarity held for most TCR sequences, but there were some public TCRs that occurred in many donors.

The sequenced sample was PBMCs. This receptor was taken from a human donor in good health.

The CDR3 is CASSEVAVSYEQYF. The CDR3 nucleotides read TGTGCCAGCAGTGAAGTTGCAGTCTCCTACGAGCAGTACTTC. The gene calls are TRBV6-1 and TRBJ2-7; D is ambiguous. This CDR3 contains 14 residues. Germline V gene data show CDR1 as MNHNS and CDR2 as SASEGT. V lost 1 base to trimming and J lost 0 bases, with 7 bases between them.